The clone carrying this T cell receptor (beta chain) was detected only a few times. Its antigen is not identified. This record belongs to a study of blood T cells in healthy people across ages. Broader study findings: The study regarded diversity estimates from one million T cells as underestimates. In older individuals, TCR beta diversity per million T cells was lower, falling roughly linearly with age. A strong correlation was seen between TCR beta diversity and naive T cell percentage.

The CDR3 runs to 13 residues. Germline loops: CDR1 SGHVS, CDR2 FQNEAQ. The V and J ends lost 0 bases and 8 bases respectively, with 8 bases between them. Together with a sample-barcoded 5' primer, a J-beta primer mix was included in a second PCR lasting 7 to 11 cycles. A tag from a template-switch adaptor with 12 random nucleotides marked each cDNA molecule. A single record per CDR3 protein comes from TCRdb applying MiXCR to the 5' RACE reads. The sample has 1.8 million or so distinct CDR3 sequences; 39% are singletons. The TCR sequence derives from a human donor in good health. Sequenced sample: blood. The rearrangement uses TRBV7-8 and TRBJ2-1, with D unclear. Written as DNA, the CDR3 is TGTGCCAGCAGCTTAGCTTGGGCGGATGAGCAGTTCTTC. This translates into CASSLAWADEQFF.